This paragraph covers one TCR beta chain sequence. There is no known antigen for this receptor. Per-nucleotide qualities are absent, and no much larger clonotype sits a single base away. V is trimmed back by 5 bases and J by 3 bases, and the junction contains 4 bases that no gene match accounts for. CDR1 and CDR2 (MNHEY, SVGAGI) derive from the germline V gene. The CDR3 has 14 amino acids, counting the end cysteine and phenylalanine. Just CDR3 DNA is preserved here, 42 bases in frame from base 1. The time point label here, explained by the study, means: patch test 3, about 24 weeks after DPC sensitization. The sample's treatment or condition, from its label and the paper: therapeutic diphenylcyclopropenone sensitization with weekly scalp DPC. At each patch-test visit, blood was drawn before the patch test was applied. Patients were eligible if aged 18 to 70, diagnosed with alopecia and judged suitable for DPC therapy, and pregnant patients were excluded. Unfractionated whole blood was collected in Tempus Blood RNA tubes, and total RNA was extracted from that blood.

Libraries were built with RACE. The reads were generated on a NextSeq 500. During library preparation, unique molecular identifiers were attached to individual cDNA molecules so that TCRs could be counted in a quantitative, reproducible way. Each blood RNA sample was used to sequence both TCR alpha and TCR beta chains. From the authors' description of their analysis: The median number of TCRs per sample was 90,000 to 100,000, ranging from about 20,000 to 700,000. V, J and CDR3 annotation of the TCR reads was performed with the Decombinator software suite. To make PS versus PT1 abundance plots, every sample was subsampled to the same number of TCRs (28,000). Expanded TCRs were defined as absent before sensitization and observed at least eight times at the 2-week time point. TCRdb passed the public sequencing reads through fastp at Q25 and MiXCR, retaining productive beta sequences. Each record represents a unique CDR3 protein, reported with the most common genes and DNA among its rows. The V and J calls and clone size are TCRdb's, not the authors'. The sample yields 45,000 to 60,000 distinct CDR3 sequences; under 15% were counted once. The leading ten clones occupy 2% to 2.5% of the sample.

The sample is drawn from a study of human T cells and chemical hapten exposure (dated by TCRdb to the early 2020s). About the study as a whole: For sensitization, 2% DPC in acetone was applied to a 2 cm by 2 cm area of upper inner arm skin. Libraries were pooled for sequencing, and variation in per-sample TCR yields was attributed mainly to small differences in library volumes within the pool. Patch tests used Finn chambers with 0.01% DPC on the upper back, scored after 6 days by International Contact Dermatitis Research Group standards. Blood for TCR sequencing was provided by twenty-nine alopecia patients at one to four time points (pre-sensitization, 2, 6 and 24 weeks). Most of the patients in the cohort were female, and the cohort covered alopecia areata with under or over 50% scalp involvement, alopecia totalis and alopecia universalis. Patient blood was sampled pre-sensitization (week 0) and at 2, 6 and about 24 weeks after DPC sensitization. This study followed changes in the peripheral blood TCR repertoire in vivo during primary and secondary sensitization of alopecia patients to the hapten diphenylcyclopropenone (DPC). Weekly therapeutic DPC doses were additionally applied to the scalp of patients throughout the approximately 25-week study period. Here is what the overall study found, with its caveats: DPC sensitization did not change the number of TCRs with a frequency above 1 in 1000, and there was no evidence of changes in global repertoire structure. Because all patients had alopecia, a presumed autoimmune disease, the immune response of the patients might differ from that of healthy individuals. Expanded TCRs formed significantly more large CDR3 similarity clusters than pre-sensitization or healthy control sets, consistent with antigen-driven responses. After repeated subsampling, changes were observed in the strength of the expansion versus patch-test correlation and in the threshold at which the correlation became significant. A positive correlation was found between the number of PT1 expanded TCRs and patch test score, with significance reached at thresholds 8, 16 and 32 but not 4.

This chain joins TRBV6-5 to TRBJ1-1, with 9 central nucleotides matching TRBD1. This sequence originates from a man aged 25 to 40 with alopecia areata. Some clones in this sample may be carry-over from other donors' samples. The source material was whole blood, sampled in connection with sensitization to the hapten diphenylcyclopropenone (DPC). The DNA sequence reads TGTGCCAGCAGTGAACAGGGGGCCTACACTGAAGCTTTCTTT. It encodes CASSEQGAYTEAFF.